The present T cell receptor beta chain was sequenced within a study of tumor-infiltrating lymphocytes in localized non-small cell lung cancer. Sequencing used immunoSEQ multiplex PCR; TCRdb keeps in-frame clones, though not all of them. The table lists about 7,500 clones, 50% to 75% of them singletons. This clone is medium-sized by share. Other DNA sequences within the sample encode an identical CDR3. The receptor's source is a human donor with non-small cell lung cancer. The sample was uninvolved lung tissue not adjacent to the tumor.

The CDR3: CASSLGQSQETQYF. The CDR3 DNA reads as TGTGCCAGCAGCTTGGGGCAGAGCCAAGAGACCCAGTACTTC. The chain recombines TRBV11-2 with TRBJ2-5; TRBD1 is a possible D gene (5 bases). Germline loops: CDR1 SGHAT, CDR2 FQNNGV. The CDR3 loop spans 14 amino acids. V lost 3 bases and J 1 base, leaving 9 bases between the germline ends. Complete variable domain (other parts from reference TRBV11-2 and TRBJ2-5): EAGVAQSPRYKIIEKRQSVAFWCNPISGHATLYWYQQILGQGPKLLIQFQNNGVVDDSQLPKDRFSAERLKGVDSTLKIQPAKLEDSAVYLCASSLGQSQETQYFGPGTRLLVL.